This record concerns one T cell receptor (beta chain) sequence. The antigen remains undetermined. This entry belongs to a study of T-cell memory formation after mild COVID-19. Germline values: CDR1 SGHTA, CDR2 FQGNSA. V shed 3 bases and J shed 7 bases, with 15 bases lying between them. The CDR3 covers 14 residues. TCRdb called the 5' RACE reads again in MiXCR, with one record for every CDR3 protein. The data hold 150,000 to 200,000 distinct CDR3 sequences, with approximately 10% observed a single time. Regarding the study as a whole: Among CD4+ contracting clones, most were CM and EM, and CD8+ ones EMRA. CD4+ bias marked clones expanding day 15 to 37, unlike balanced contracting clones.

This sequence originates from a man younger than 35 who had mild COVID-19 (a few samples of this study predate the infection). Cell type and time point are not known. The chain uses TRBV7-2 and TRBJ2-5, with D perhaps TRBD2 (5 bases). Sequencing was done on a sample of PBMCs or a T cell subset sorted from them (not recorded which). The CDR3 reads CASSFGLGDATQYF. For the CDR3, the DNA is TGTGCCAGCAGCTTTGGGCTGGGAGATGCGACCCAGTACTTC.